The 26 T cell receptor beta chains reported below all come from one sample, sequenced in a study of blood T cell repertoires in COVID-19. The method was immunoSEQ multiplex PCR; TCRdb's version includes in-frame clones alone and lacks a portion of them. The data show around 380,000 clones, 70% to 90% seen once. What was sequenced was PBMCs or T cells enriched from blood (not recorded which). These TCRs come from a man between 25 and 39 years old who had recovered from COVID-19.

The rearrangement uses TRBV4-2 and TRBJ2-2; D might be TRBD2 (5 bases). The V gene's germline CDR1 is LGHNA and CDR2 YNFKEQ. The CDR3 loop spans 15 amino acids. The V end was cut by 4 bases, the J end by 2 bases, with 11 bases between. The CDR3 region is CASSPDYTNTGELFF. In DNA form, the CDR3 reads TGTGCCAGCAGCCCCGACTATACCAACACCGGGGAGCTGTTTTTT.

Notes on this clone: This sample also contains other DNA sequences that code for the same CDR3. The chain employs TRBV18 and TRBJ1-6; D gene ambiguous. The CDR3 sequence is 16 residues long. The V gene's germline CDR1 is KGHSH and CDR2 LQKENI. Trimming shortened V by 3 bases and J by 0 bases, and 9 bases separated the two germline ends. In nucleotides, the CDR3 is TGTGCCAGCTCACCCACAGCAAGCTCCTATAATTCACCCCTCCACTTT. This translates into CASSPTASSYNSPLHF.

CDR3 sequence (DNA): TGTGCCAGCAGCTTGGTGGGGGCGCAGGGGCTGTATGGCTACACCTTC. Protein: CASSLVGAQGLYGYTF. This sequence joins TRBV5-6 and TRBJ1-2; TRBD1 might be the D (6 bases). The V and J ends lost 0 bases and 5 bases respectively, with 17 bases between them. Germline V gene data show CDR1 as SGHDT and CDR2 as YYEEEE. CDR3 length: 16 residues.

This rearrangement joins TRBV18 to TRBJ2-1; 8 bases map to TRBD1. The CDR3 extends over 17 amino acids. V lost 2 bases and J lost 4; bases outside the gene matches: 10. Germline V CDR1 and CDR2: KGHSH, LQKENI. The CDR3 DNA reads as TGTGCCAGCTCACCAGAGAGGGGGCAGGGGGCGTACAATGAGCAGTTCTTC. This sequence encodes CASSPERGQGAYNEQFF.

This chain uses TRBV20-1 with TRBJ1-5; tentatively, D is TRBD1 (6 bases). CDR3 length: 13 residues. Trimming cost V 3 bases and J 7 bases, with 13 bases left between them. The germline CDR1 and CDR2 sequences are DFQATT and SNEGSKA (reference sequence). CDR3 bases: TGCAGTGCTAGTGCAGGGGTTGGACAGCCCCAGCATTTT. Translated, it gives CSASAGVGQPQHF.

The rearrangement joins TRBV5-1 to TRBJ1-3, with TRBD1 matching over 8 bases. The CDR3 contains 14 residues. Germline V gene data show CDR1 as SGHRS and CDR2 as YFSETQ. Trimming cost V 4 bases and J 2 bases; bases outside gene matches: 2. DNA of the CDR3: TGCGCCAGCAGCCTACAGGGGGCTGGAAACACCATATATTTT. The encoded protein is CASSLQGAGNTIYF.

The rearrangement links TRBV4-1 to TRBJ2-3; 9 positions agree with TRBD2. Germline CDR1 and CDR2: MGHRA and YSYEKL. V was clipped by 4 bases and J by 0 bases; unmatched bases: 14. CDR3 size: 19 residues. The CDR3 region has the DNA TGCGCCAGCAGCCCCCCGGGGATCCGACTAGCGGTGAGCACAGATACGCAGTATTTT. Amino acids: CASSPPGIRLAVSTDTQYF.

The chain carries TRBV4-3 and TRBJ2-1, with no clear D. The V gene lost 0 bases and the J gene lost 4 bases, with 10 bases spanning the gap. Per the germline V gene, CDR1 is LGHNA and CDR2 is YSLEER. This CDR3 comprises 15 residues. The CDR3 DNA follows: TGCGCCAGCAGCCAAGATTTGACAAGTTACAATGAGCAGTTCTTC. Translated, it gives CASSQDLTSYNEQFF.

This clone was observed once. The rearrangement uses TRBV3-1 (or the pseudogene TRBV3-2) and TRBJ1-4; D gene unclear. The CDR3 loop spans 18 amino acids. CDR1 and CDR2 (germline): LGHDT, YNNKEL (reference sequence). Deletions cut 0 bases from V and 8 bases from J, with 22 bases between. The CDR3 DNA is TGTGCCAGCAGCCAAGATCGCCACCGGGTCAGTCAAGAGGAAAAACTGTTTTTT. Translating it yields CASSQDRHRVSQEEKLFF.

The chain recombines TRBV5-6 with TRBJ1-4; no clear D gene. CDR3 length: 14 amino acids. Germline V gives CDR1 SGHDT, CDR2 YYEEEE. V gave up 4 bases and J gave up 8 bases, with 15 bases separating them. This chain's CDR3 is CASSPGVRKEKLFF. Here the CDR3 DNA reads TGTGCCAGCAGCCCGGGTGTCCGAAAAGAAAAACTGTTTTTT.

CDR3 DNA: TGCAGCGTTGCGGGGTATAGCAATCAGCCCCAGCATTTT. Translation: CSVAGYSNQPQHF. The J gene is TRBJ1-5, the V gene TRBV29-1; D remains ambiguous. This CDR3 has 13 amino acids. From germline, CDR1 is SQVTM and CDR2 ANQGSEA. V was pared by 4 bases and J by 0 bases, with 7 bases between.

The chain has TRBV7-9 and TRBJ2-1; 7 nucleotides align to TRBD1. The CDR3 totals 15 residues. The germline V gene has CDR1 SEHNR and CDR2 FQNEAQ (reference sequence). The V gene end was trimmed by 7 bases and the J gene end by 1 base; junction bases not matched to a gene: 7. CDR3: CASTAGTESYNEQFF. The CDR3 DNA follows: TGTGCCAGCACCGCCGGGACAGAATCCTACAATGAGCAGTTCTTC.

The chain has TRBV5-5 and TRBJ1-2, with TRBD1 as a possible D gene (6 bases). Trimming took off 2 bases at V and 8 bases at J, with 16 bases between the two ends. There are 14 residues in the CDR3. Germline-derived CDR1 and CDR2 are SGHKS and YYEKEE (reference sequence). CDR3 in amino acids: CASSFDRGARGYTF. CDR3 in DNA: TGTGCCAGCAGCTTTGATCGGGGGGCGCGAGGCTACACCTTC.

The gene calls are TRBV4-3 and TRBJ2-2; D is uncertain. The ends were cut back, 0 bases at V and 8 bases at J, with 16 bases in the middle. The CDR3 is 16 residues long. Per the germline V gene, CDR1 is LGHNA and CDR2 is YSLEER. In DNA form, the CDR3 reads TGCGCCAGCAGCCAAGATCGCCGTGCGTCGTGGGGGGAGCTGTTTTTT. Encoded protein: CASSQDRRASWGELFF.

The rearrangement links TRBV3-1 (or the pseudogene TRBV3-2) to TRBJ2-2, with TRBD2 matching over 8 bases. Trimming took 1 base from V and 5 from J; bases not matched to a gene: 3. The CDR3 spans 15 residues. Germline V gives CDR1 LGHDT, CDR2 YNNKEL (reference sequence). CDR3 coding DNA: TGTGCCAGCAGCCAAGGAGCGGGGGTTACCGGGGAGCTGTTTTTT. It specifies CASSQGAGVTGELFF.

This clone was recorded only once. The chain is built from TRBV18 and TRBJ1-2; 7 bases line up with TRBD1. The length of the CDR3 is 13 residues. J gave up 3 bases and V 3 bases, and 1 base lay outside the gene matches. Germline assignment: CDR1 KGHSH and CDR2 LQKENI. The CDR3 protein is CASSPQGDYGYTF. CDR3 bases: TGTGCCAGCTCACCCCAGGGGGACTATGGCTACACCTTC.

The chain joins TRBV6-5 to TRBJ1-2, with D maybe TRBD1 (6 bases). V was clipped by 5 bases and J by 2 bases, with 12 bases between them. The CDR3 totals 14 residues. The V gene's germline CDR1 is MNHEY and CDR2 SVGAGI. The CDR3 is CASSTQGWNYGYTF. The CDR3 DNA is TGTGCCAGCAGTACCCAGGGGTGGAACTATGGCTACACCTTC.

In regard to this clone: Different DNA sequences within this sample yield the same CDR3. The gene calls are TRBV10-3 and TRBJ2-3; 9 bases line up with TRBD1. Per the germline V gene, CDR1 is ENHRY and CDR2 is SYGVKD. With 0 bases clipped from V and 3 bases from J, the junction kept 4 bases outside the gene matches. The CDR3 totals 16 residues. CDR3 sequence: CAISESGQGRTDTQYF. The CDR3 DNA follows: TGTGCCATCAGTGAGTCGGGACAGGGTCGAACAGATACGCAGTATTTT.

The V gene is TRBV6-6, the J gene TRBJ1-4; tentative D call: TRBD1 (5 bases). The V gene lost 6 bases and the J gene lost 4 bases, with 18 bases spanning the gap. CDR3 size: 16 residues. Germline V CDR1 and CDR2: MNHNY, SVGAGI (reference sequence). The CDR3 spells CASRQGINVVNEKLFF. The CDR3 DNA sequence: TGTGCCAGCAGGCAGGGTATCAACGTTGTTAATGAAAAACTGTTTTTT.

The chain has TRBV19 and TRBJ1-2, with D maybe TRBD1 (5 bases). The CDR3 length is 15 residues. The germline gives CDR1 LNHDA, CDR2 SQIVND (reference sequence). V was clipped by 6 bases and J by 4 bases, with 18 bases between them. The CDR3 sequence is CASSQGTQAGYGYTF. DNA of the CDR3: TGTGCCAGTAGCCAAGGGACGCAAGCGGGCTATGGCTACACCTTC. Full variable domain (rest looked up from reference TRBV19 and TRBJ1-2): DGGITQSPKYLFRKEGQNVTLSCEQNLNHDAMYWYRQDPGQGLRLIYYSQIVNDFQKGDIAEGYSVSREKKESFPLTVTSAQKNPTAFYLCASSQGTQAGYGYTFGSGTRLTVV.

The V and J genes are TRBV6-5 and TRBJ1-2; D is perhaps TRBD1 (6 bases). The CDR3 sequence is 12 residues long. V lost 6 bases and J lost 12, with 17 bases in between. The germline CDR1 and CDR2 sequences are MNHEY and SVGAGI. CDR3 DNA sequence: TGTGCCAGCAGAGACACAGGGAGTGATAACACCTTC. Its translation is CASRDTGSDNTF.

This rearrangement joins TRBV18 to TRBJ2-5; 10 positions agree with TRBD1. Germline assignment: CDR1 KGHSH and CDR2 LQKENI. After removal of 1 base from V and 5 bases from J, the junction contained 1 base not matched to a gene. The CDR3 totals 14 residues. CDR3 region: CASSPRDRGETQYF. The DNA for the CDR3 is TGTGCCAGCTCACCACGGGACAGGGGTGAGACCCAGTACTTC.

This chain connects TRBV11-2 to TRBJ2-7, with a possible D match to TRBD2 (6 bases). From germline, CDR1 is SGHAT and CDR2 FQNNGV. The CDR3 is made up of 14 amino acids. Trimming stripped 5 bases from V and 6 bases from J, with 17 bases between. In DNA, the CDR3 is TGTGCCAGCAGCCCCACCAGCGGCGGGGCCGAGCAGTACTTC. Its translation: CASSPTSGGAEQYF.

J is TRBJ2-3 and V is TRBV6-2 or TRBV6-3; the match to TRBD1 covers 10 bases. The trim removed 5 bases at V and 6 bases at J, leaving 8 bases unmatched. The CDR3 is 15 amino acids. Germline V lookup: CDR1 MNHEY, CDR2 SVGEGT. CDR3 bases: TGTGCCAGCAGTCAGGGACAGGGGTTGCTGGATACGCAGTATTTT. It specifies CASSQGQGLLDTQYF.

The chain recombines TRBV5-4 with TRBJ2-1, with TRBD2 identical over 7 bases. The germline V gene has CDR1 SGHNT and CDR2 YYREEE (reference sequence). The CDR3 spans 15 residues. Losses at the gene ends were 0 bases for V and 3 bases for J; bases not matched to a gene: 3. The CDR3 DNA is TGTGCCAGCAGCTTGGACGGGGGGAACTACAATGAGCAGTTCTTC. It is translated as CASSLDGGNYNEQFF.

The CDR3 loop reads CASSLSSRSPLHF. The DNA of the CDR3 is TGTGCCAGCAGTTTATCGTCGCGATCACCCCTCCACTTT. This chain uses TRBV12-3 or TRBV12-4 with TRBJ1-6, with D unresolved. V shed 2 bases and J shed 10 bases, with 9 bases lying between them. The CDR3 extends over 13 amino acids.